The 3 T cell receptor beta chains in this list originate from one sample, sequenced in a study of blood T cell repertoires in COVID-19. Method: immunoSEQ multiplex PCR; TCRdb's copy keeps in-frame clones and lacks some. The sample lists under 200,000 clones; 87% were seen once. The sample was peripheral blood. These receptors came from a man aged 40-50 years with active or convalescent COVID-19.

The V and J genes are TRBV19 and TRBJ2-2; 12 bases line up with TRBD1. V lost 7 bases, J lost 6 bases, and 15 bases stayed unmatched. Germline loops: CDR1 LNHDA, CDR2 SQIVND (reference sequence). CDR3 length: 18 amino acids. For the CDR3, the DNA is TGTGCCAGTACCGCGGGACAGGGGGCAATTATTGGGGCCGGGGAGCTGTTTTTT. Translating gives CASTAGQGAIIGAGELFF.

The chain is built from TRBV28 and TRBJ1-5; TRBD1 might be the D (5 bases). Germline loops: CDR1 MDHEN, CDR2 SYDVKM. V lost 1 base and J lost 2, with 12 bases in between. The CDR3 sequence is 16 residues long. As DNA, the CDR3 is TGTGCCAGCAGTTTATCGACCGGGGGAGGCAATCAGCCCCAGCATTTT. Translating it yields CASSLSTGGGNQPQHF. The full variable domain, completed using reference TRBV28 and TRBJ1-5, is DVKVTQSSRYLVKRTGEKVFLECVQDMDHENMFWYRQDPGLGLRLIYFSYDVKMKEKGDIPEGYSVSREKKERFSLILESASTNQTSMYLCASSLSTGGGNQPQHFGDGTRLSIL.

This clone was picked up a small number of times. This sequence joins TRBV11-2 and TRBJ2-7; tentatively, D is TRBD1 (6 bases). Trimming pared 6 bases from V and 6 bases from J, leaving 21 bases between. Germline V lookup: CDR1 SGHAT, CDR2 FQNNGV. This CDR3 is 15 amino acids long. The CDR3 region has the DNA TGTGCCAGCAGTCCTAGCTGGGGGCGGTACGGCGAGCAGTACTTC. Protein product: CASSPSWGRYGEQYF.